This T cell receptor (beta chain) was observed in a study of cytomegalovirus exposure and HLA in healthy donors. Across the whole study: From donors who were HLA-typed, an early data release held 65 million to 85 million unique TCRs.

Overall study results and limits: Analysis performed later found about 17,000 TCR beta sequences associated with HLA alleles at 0.05 false discovery rate. Differences between HLA loci emerged in a later analysis of TCR association rates, with DRB1 most and HLA-C fewest.

The PCR ran on 60 Vbeta and 13 Jbeta primers. The authors' processing: Among the unique TCR beta chains that a later analysis counted, about 85 million in all, roughly 11 million were shared. TCRdb keeps only in-frame clones here, not all; method: immunoSEQ multiplex PCR. The DNA gave D and trimming, while V, J and clone size come from that table. Altogether about 130,000 clones are present, 80% being singletons, with the ten largest covering around 3.6%. Concerning this clone itself: Antigen specificity is unknown.

Germline CDR1 is KGHSH and CDR2 is LQKENI. V was pared by 6 bases and J by 1 base, with 5 bases of the junction left unmatched. This CDR3 spans 14 amino acids. The chain employs TRBV18 and TRBJ1-1; 7 bases line up with TRBD1. Sequencing was performed on PBMCs. This receptor was obtained from a woman in her thirties or forties in good health and CMV-seronegative. This chain's CDR3 is CASSRDSSNTEAFF. The CDR3 DNA reads TGTGCCAGCTCTCGGGACAGCTCGAACACTGAAGCTTTCTTT.